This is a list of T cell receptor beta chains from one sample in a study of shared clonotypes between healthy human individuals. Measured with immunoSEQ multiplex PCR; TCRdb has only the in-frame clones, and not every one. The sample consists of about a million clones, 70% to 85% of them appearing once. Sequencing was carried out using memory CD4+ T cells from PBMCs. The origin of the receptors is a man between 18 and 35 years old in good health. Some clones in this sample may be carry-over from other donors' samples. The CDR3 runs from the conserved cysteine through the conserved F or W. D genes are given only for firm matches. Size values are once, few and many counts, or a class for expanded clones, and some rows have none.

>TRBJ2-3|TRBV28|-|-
TGTGCCAGCAGCTTCCAATCCCGGGCCACAGATACGCAGTATTTT
CASSFQSRATDTQYF
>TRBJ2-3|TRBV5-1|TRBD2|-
TGCGCCAGCAGCCCCCGACTAGCGGGAGAAGCAGATACGCAGTATTTT
CASSPRLAGEADTQYF
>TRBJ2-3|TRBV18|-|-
TGTGCCAGCTCACTCCAATTAGTAGCGAGCACAGATACGCAGTATTTT
CASSLQLVASTDTQYF
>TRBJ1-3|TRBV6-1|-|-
TGTGCCAGCACGAGGGGACACGGTGACGGAAACACCATATATTTT
CASTRGHGDGNTIYF
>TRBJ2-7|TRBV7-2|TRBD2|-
TGTGCCAGCAGCTTAAAAGCTAGCGGGAGGCCTAACGAGCAGTACTTC
CASSLKASGRPNEQYF
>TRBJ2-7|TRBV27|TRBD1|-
TGTGCCAGCAGCCGCCCTTCGACAGGGGTATTGCGCGAGCAGTACTTC
CASSRPSTGVLREQYF
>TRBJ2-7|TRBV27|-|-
TGTGCCAGCTCAGTTAGGGGCTCTCTCTACGAGCAGTACTTC
CASSVRGSLYEQYF
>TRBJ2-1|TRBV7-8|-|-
TGTGCCAGCAGCTTAGAGACACGGGGTCTCGATGAGCAGTTCTTC
CASSLETRGLDEQFF
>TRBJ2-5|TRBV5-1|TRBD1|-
TGCGCCAGCAGCTCGGGACAGGGGTCGGTAGAGACCCAGTACTTC
CASSSGQGSVETQYF
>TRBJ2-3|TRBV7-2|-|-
TGTGCCAGCAGCTACAGGGCAGCTAGCACAGATACGCAGTATTTT
CASSYRAASTDTQYF
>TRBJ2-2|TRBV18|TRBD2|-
TGTGCCAGCTCACCAGGGGGACTAGCTACCACCGGGGAGCTGTTTTTT
CASSPGGLATTGELFF
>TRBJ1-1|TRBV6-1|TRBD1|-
TGTGCCAGCAGCCGGGACAGGGGGCTGAACACTGAAGCTTTCTTT
CASSRDRGLNTEAFF
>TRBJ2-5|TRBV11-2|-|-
TGTGCCAGCAGCTTCCCAGCCGGGACGTCGGACAAGACCCAGTACTTC
CASSFPAGTSDKTQYF
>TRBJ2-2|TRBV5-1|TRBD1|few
TGCGCCAGCAGCGAGGGGACAGGGAGACGGACCGGGGAGCTGTTTTTT
CASSEGTGRRTGELFF
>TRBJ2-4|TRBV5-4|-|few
TGTGCCAGCAGCTTGGAAGTAGAGGCCATTCAGTACTTC
CASSLEVEAIQYF
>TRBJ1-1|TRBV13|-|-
TGTGCCAGCAGCTTGCGCGGGGACACTGAAGCTTTCTTT
CASSLRGDTEAFF
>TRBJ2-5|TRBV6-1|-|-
TGTGCCAGCTCTAAAGGAGAGACCCAGTACTTC
CASSKGETQYF
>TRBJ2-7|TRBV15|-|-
TGTGCCACCAGCAGAGAGGGCAGCTCCTACGAGCAGTACTTC
CATSREGSSYEQYF
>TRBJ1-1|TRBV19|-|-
TGTGCCAGTAGTCGTAGGGGTGGAAACACTGAAGCTTTCTTT
CASSRRGGNTEAFF
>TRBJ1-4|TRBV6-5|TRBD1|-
TGTGCCAGCAGTCCCGGGACAGGGTATGAAAAACTGTTTTTT
CASSPGTGYEKLFF
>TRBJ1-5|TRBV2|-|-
TGTGCCAGCAGTTTTGGGACTTTGGGTCAGCCCCAGCATTTT
CASSFGTLGQPQHF
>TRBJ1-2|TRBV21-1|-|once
TGTGCCAGCAGCAAAGGTAATGAGGCAGGCGGGACCTATGGCTACACCTTC
CASSKGNEAGGTYGYTF
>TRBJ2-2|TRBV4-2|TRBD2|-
TGTGCCAGCAGCCAAAAGACTAGCGGGACCGACACCGGGGAGCTGTTTTTT
CASSQKTSGTDTGELFF
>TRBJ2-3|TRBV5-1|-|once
TGCGCCAGCAGCTTGGGCAGGGGCGGTAGCACAGATACGCAGTATTTT
CASSLGRGGSTDTQYF
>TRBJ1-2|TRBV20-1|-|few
TGCAGTTCACTGACCAACTATGGCTACACCTTC
CSSLTNYGYTF
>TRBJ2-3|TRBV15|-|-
TGTGCCACCAAGGGTACAGATACGCAGTATTTT
CATKGTDTQYF
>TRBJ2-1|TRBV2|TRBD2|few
TGTGCCAGCAGTGAATTAACGAGGGGCGGGAGTGTTGAGCAGTTCTTC
CASSELTRGGSVEQFF
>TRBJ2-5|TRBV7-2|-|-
TGTGCCAGCAGTAGGGACAGCGGGGAGACCCAGTACTTC
CASSRDSGETQYF
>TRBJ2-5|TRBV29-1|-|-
TGCAGCGTTGACAGGGTTGAGTGGGAGACCCAGTACTTC
CSVDRVEWETQYF
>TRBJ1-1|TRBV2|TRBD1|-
TGTGCCAGCAGTGAACAGGGGGGAGGGACTGAAGCTTTCTTT
CASSEQGGGTEAFF
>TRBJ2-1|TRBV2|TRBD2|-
TGTGCCAGCAGGGGGACTAGCGGGAGGGCCGGAAATGAGCAGTTCTTC
CASRGTSGRAGNEQFF
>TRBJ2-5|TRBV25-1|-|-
TGTGCCAGCAGCCCCCGTCGGGGGACACAAGAGACCCAGTACTTC
CASSPRRGTQETQYF
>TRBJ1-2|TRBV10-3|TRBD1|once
TGTGCCTCGGGGGACAGCCCGGAACTCTATGGCGGTGGCTACACCTTC
CASGDSPELYGGGYTF
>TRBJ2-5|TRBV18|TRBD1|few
TGTGCCAGCTTACAGGGGTTCCAAGAGACCCAGTACTTC
CASLQGFQETQYF
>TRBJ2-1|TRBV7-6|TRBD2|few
TGTGCCAGCAGCTCCTTAGCGGGAGGGCTGAATGAGCAGTTCTTC
CASSSLAGGLNEQFF
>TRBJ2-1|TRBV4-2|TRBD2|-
TGTGCCAGCAGCCACGGTAGCGGGAGGGACCGCCACGACTCCTACAATGAGCAGTTCTTC
CASSHGSGRDRHDSYNEQFF
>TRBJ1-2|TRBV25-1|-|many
TGTGCCAGCAGTCCAAGCGACAGCTATGGCTACACCTTC
CASSPSDSYGYTF
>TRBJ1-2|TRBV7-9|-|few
TGTGCCAGCAGCTCACAGGTGGACGGGCAGTACACCTTC
CASSSQVDGQYTF
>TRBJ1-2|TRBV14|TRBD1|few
TGTGCCAGCAGCGCTGGACAGGGAAGATATGGCTACACCTTC
CASSAGQGRYGYTF
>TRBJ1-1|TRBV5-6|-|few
TGTGCCAGCAGTGGAGTTAACACTGAAGCTTTCTTT
CASSGVNTEAFF
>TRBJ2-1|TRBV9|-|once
TGTGCCAGCAGCGTAGATGAGCGGAGCTACTACAATGAGCAGTTCTTC
CASSVDERSYYNEQFF
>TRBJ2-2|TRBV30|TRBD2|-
TGTGCCTGGAATGGAGCGGGAGGACCGAACACCGGGGAGCTGTTTTTT
CAWNGAGGPNTGELFF
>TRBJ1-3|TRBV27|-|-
TGTGCCAGCAGTTTACGCCCTGGAAACACCATATATTTT
CASSLRPGNTIYF
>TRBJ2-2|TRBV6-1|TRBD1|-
TGTGCCAGCCAGCGACAGGGCCGCGGGGAGCTGTTTTTT
CASQRQGRGELFF
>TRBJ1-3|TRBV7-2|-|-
TGTGCCAGCAGCTCGATGAACGCGGAGATCACCATATATTTT
CASSSMNAEITIYF
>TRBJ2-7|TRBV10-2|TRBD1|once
TGCGCCAGCAGTGTGGGACAGGGGGCACGCGACGAGCAGTACTTC
CASSVGQGARDEQYF
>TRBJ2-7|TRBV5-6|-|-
TGTGCCAGCCGACTAGCCGGGACAGCCTACGAGCAGTACTTC
CASRLAGTAYEQYF
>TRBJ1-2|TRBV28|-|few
TGTGCCAGCAACGAAGACAGCGCCTATGGCTACACCTTC
CASNEDSAYGYTF
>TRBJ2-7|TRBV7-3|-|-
TGTGCCAGCAGCTTTGGACTTCCTGGGGGCGAGCAGTACTTC
CASSFGLPGGEQYF
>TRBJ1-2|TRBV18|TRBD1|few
TGTGCCAGCTCACCACCGGGACAGGGCTGGTCCGGTGGCTACACCTTC
CASSPPGQGWSGGYTF
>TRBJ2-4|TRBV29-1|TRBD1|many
TGCAGCGTTCGGGACAGGGTTACCATTCAGTACTTC
CSVRDRVTIQYF
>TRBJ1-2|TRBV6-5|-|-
TGTGCCAGCAGTTACACCGACAGCTATGGCTACACCTTC
CASSYTDSYGYTF
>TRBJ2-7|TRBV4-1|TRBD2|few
TGCGCCAGCAGGCCCATCTTCGGGGGACTAGCGGGAGGGGACGTCTACGAGCAGTACTTC
CASRPIFGGLAGGDVYEQYF
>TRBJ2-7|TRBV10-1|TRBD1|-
TGCGCCAGCAGCAAACTCGGGACAGCCTCCTACGAGCAGTACTTC
CASSKLGTASYEQYF
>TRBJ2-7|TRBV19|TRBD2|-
TGTGCCAGTAGGGGGACTAGCGGGAGCCAATTACCCGGCGAGCAGTACTTC
CASRGTSGSQLPGEQYF